This T cell receptor beta chain was obtained from a study of naive and memory T cell subsets. Broader study findings: A few larger clonotypes appeared in naive repertoires, especially CD8, possibly memory cells re-expressing CD45RA.

To note about this clonotype: Its antigen is unidentified.

V lost 1 base, J lost 4 bases, and 14 bases lay in between. Germline V gene data show CDR1 as SGHAT and CDR2 as FQNNGV. The CDR3 is made up of 15 amino acids. The beta constant-region primer was an equimolar mix of two oligonucleotides covering TRBC1 and TRBC2. The ligated cDNA underwent four PCR rounds using SP2 and nested alpha and beta constant-region primers. TCRdb re-analysed the UMI-ligation and nested PCR reads in MiXCR, keeping a single row per CDR3 protein. The table includes 140,000 to 150,000 distinct CDR3 sequences, roughly 22% detected once. The sequenced material came from naive CD4+ T cells from blood. The chain links TRBV11-2 to TRBJ2-7, with D unclear. This sequence was found in a human donor in good health. CDR3 sequence: CASSLVGGRVYEQYF. In nucleotides, the CDR3 is TGTGCCAGCAGCTTAGTAGGCGGTAGAGTATACGAGCAGTACTTC.